This TCR beta chain was documented in a study of tumor and adjacent non-tumor tissue in lung cancer (dated by TCRdb to the late 2010s). Background on the whole study: By cancer type, the cohort comprised some 13 adenocarcinoma patients, a couple of squamous cell carcinoma patients and 1 small cell lung cancer patient. Among the 15 or so patients, ages ranged from roughly 30 to 85 years, some 10 were men and 5 were women, and disease was TNM stage I to III. For each patient, one tumor sample and one normal lung sample were taken, giving thirty paired specimens that underwent TCRbeta CDR3 sequencing. Using bulk TCRbeta repertoires from over 14 lung cancer patients, the study set lung tumor tissue side by side with matched distant non-tumor lung tissue. Sequencing produced 130 million or so productive TCRbeta reads in total, an average of approximately 4 million reads per sample. What the authors observed across the whole study: Peripheral blood was not sequenced, so blood TCRbeta repertoires in these lung cancer patients were not examined. A significantly larger cumulative share of the repertoire was made up by the top 100 clones in normal lung than in tumor tissue. The methods do not name the sequencing platform or mention unique molecular identifiers. The cohort had only around 14 patients, and the authors noted that larger samples and more detailed clinical data are needed. Younger patients had significantly higher TCR diversity, and higher tumor TCR diversity was associated with shorter overall and disease-free survival. TCR diversity (inverse Simpson) was significantly higher in tumor than in normal lung tissue (431.37 vs 166.20, P = 0.0075, Mann-Whitney U test).

RNA was isolated from bulk unsorted tissue, and RNA quality was assessed with a NanoDrop ND-1000 and an Agilent 2100. Newly diagnosed lung cancer patients without prior chemotherapy who had been admitted for thoracic surgery in China between August and November 2014 were enrolled as donors. The study excluded patients who had received radiotherapy or chemotherapy before or who had another cancer at the same time. Surgical tissue pieces of roughly 1-2.1 cm3 were preserved in RNAlater solution and stored at -80 °C until use. CDR1 and CDR2 (DFQATT, SNEGSKA) derive from the germline V gene (reference sequence). The CDR3 has 13 amino acids, counting the end cysteine and phenylalanine. The sequence is cut down to CDR3 DNA, 39 bases in frame from base 1. Points on this clonotype: There is no known antigen for this receptor. Sequence at one end of the junction differs from germline and may be a read error.

Receptors were amplified or captured by multiplex PCR. The sample was run on an Illumina HiSeq 2500. Following protocols modified from ARM-PCR, the researchers constructed TCRbeta libraries through three rounds of nested PCR with primers (Table S4). Before sequencing, PCR products of 200-500 bp were excised from the gel and purified with the QIAquick gel extraction kit. On the study's bioinformatics: Trimmomatic was used to clean the reads, FLASH merged the cleaned reads into complete CDR3 sequences, and MiTCR assigned the sequences to V(D)J germline segments. VDJtools was used to compute clonal diversity as the inverse Simpson's index. Productive reads were defined as in-frame sequences without a premature stop codon. The public reads were reanalyzed by TCRdb: fastp trimming at Q25, MiXCR alignment, in-frame beta chains only. Rows with a matching CDR3 protein are joined into one entry that keeps the most common DNA and genes. These V and J calls rely on TCRdb rather than the paper's analysis. This sample gives 81,000 or so distinct CDR3 sequences in total; approximately 79% of them show up just once. The ten top clones hold roughly 15% of the sample.

Specimen: lung tumor tissue. This TCR came from a woman aged 45-65 years with non-small cell lung cancer. In this chain, TRBV20-1 is recombined with TRBJ2-7, and 8 junctional nucleotides match TRBD2. The DNA is as follows: TGCAGAGCTAGTCGCGACGGGGGGGGGAGGCAGTACTTC. It translates as CRASRDGGGRQYF.